This paragraph reports one T cell receptor beta chain. The antigen remains unidentified. The sample originates from a study of shared clonotypes between healthy human individuals. Findings and caveats of the study: For naive CD4 cells, approximately 5% of clonotypes were shared across a few donors. The rarefaction results pointed to incomplete sorted-subset sequencing despite large depth.

Caucasian adults living in Nashville, Tennessee, provided all samples. V lost 1 base, J lost 2 bases, and 7 bases lay in between. This CDR3 has 14 amino acids. Germline CDR1 SGHTA, CDR2 FQGNSA. Sequencing was performed with immunoSEQ multiplex PCR; in TCRdb, only in-frame clones are kept and a portion is missing. Of over 2 million clones in the sample, 92% were seen once. The clonotype originates from a man aged 18 to 30 in good health. Some clones in this sample may be carry-over from other donors' samples. What was sequenced was naive CD4+ T cells from PBMCs. Subset specified: CD45RA+ positively selected. V gene TRBV7-2 combines with J gene TRBJ2-3; D possibly corresponds to TRBD1 (5 bases). The CDR3 bases are TGTGCCAGCAGCTTAGTAGGGGCCACAGATACGCAGTATTTT. This gives the protein CASSLVGATDTQYF.